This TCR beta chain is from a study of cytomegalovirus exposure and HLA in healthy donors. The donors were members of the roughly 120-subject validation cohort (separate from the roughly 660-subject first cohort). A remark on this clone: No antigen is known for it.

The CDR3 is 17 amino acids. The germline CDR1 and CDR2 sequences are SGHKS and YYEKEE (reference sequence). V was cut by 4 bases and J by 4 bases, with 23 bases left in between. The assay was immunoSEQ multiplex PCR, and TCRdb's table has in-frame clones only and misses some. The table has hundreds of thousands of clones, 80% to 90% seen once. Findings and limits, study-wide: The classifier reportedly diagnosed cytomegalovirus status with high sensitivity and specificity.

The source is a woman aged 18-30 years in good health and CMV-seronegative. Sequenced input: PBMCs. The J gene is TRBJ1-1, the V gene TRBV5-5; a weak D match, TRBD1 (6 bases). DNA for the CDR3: TGTGCCAGCAGCCAGTCCGAGGGGGTTTTTGTGCGCACTGAAGCTTTCTTT. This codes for CASSQSEGVFVRTEAFF.